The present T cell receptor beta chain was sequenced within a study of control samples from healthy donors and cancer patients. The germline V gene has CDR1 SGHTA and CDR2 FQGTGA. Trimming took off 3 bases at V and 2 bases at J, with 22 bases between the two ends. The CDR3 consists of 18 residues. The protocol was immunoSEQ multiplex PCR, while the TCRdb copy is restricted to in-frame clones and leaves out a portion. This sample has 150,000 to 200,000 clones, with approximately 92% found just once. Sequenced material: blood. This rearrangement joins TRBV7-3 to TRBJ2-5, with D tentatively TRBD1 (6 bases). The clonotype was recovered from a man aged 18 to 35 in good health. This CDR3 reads CASSLRTDTFPDQETQYF. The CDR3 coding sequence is TGTGCCAGCAGCTTGAGGACAGACACATTCCCGGATCAAGAGACCCAGTACTTC.